The source of this TCR beta chain is a study of cytomegalovirus exposure and HLA in healthy donors. Healthy donors of bone marrow made up the group. Unmatched junction bases numbered 6, after V lost 4 bases and J lost 6 bases. The CDR3 loop spans 14 amino acids. Germline values: CDR1 MNHNS, CDR2 SASEGT. Comment on this clone: What it recognizes is unknown.

Study-wide points: Most TCR sequences showed up rarely, but some public TCRs showed up in many donors. Earlier findings revealed that most TCR beta V segments proved productive either about 90% or about 30% of the time. A missense DCLRE1C variant was associated with V- and J-gene trimming of TCR beta chains in a later analysis, and an independent cohort replicated the association.

PCR amplification relied on 60 Vbeta primers (plus 13 Jbeta primers). TCRdb keeps only in-frame clones here, not all; method: immunoSEQ multiplex PCR. This table holds tens of thousands of clones. The sample taken for sequencing was PBMCs. This rearrangement joins TRBV6-1 to TRBJ2-1, with 7 bases lining up with TRBD1. The TCR was taken from a man younger than 35 in good health and CMV-seropositive. The CDR3 spells CASSGTGDFNEQFF. In nucleotides, the CDR3 is TGTGCCAGCAGTGGGACAGGCGATTTCAATGAGCAGTTCTTC.